This T cell receptor (beta chain) was recovered during a study of T cell repertoires in cytomegalovirus infection. Regarding the study as a whole: There were carriers of CMV plus the relevant HLA, and cumulative public TCR beta family frequency identified them. What dominated the ex vivo response were HLA-C-restricted CMV-specific TCR beta clonotypes.

In TCRdb, the reads were re-called with MiXCR into one record per CDR3 protein. The sample has roughly 860,000 distinct CDR3 sequences; 30% to 35% are singletons. A remark on this clonotype: Antigen unknown.

The CDR3 has 16 amino acids. Germline V CDR1 and CDR2: SEHNR, FQNEAQ (reference sequence). Unmatched junction bases numbered 6, after V lost 2 bases and J lost 2 bases. Material: cultured CD8+ T cells from PBMCs, obtained from culture after CMV antigen stimulation. The rearrangement uses TRBV7-9 and TRBJ1-1; 9 bases map to TRBD1. The source is a human donor in good health (CMV status not recorded). Some clones in this sample may be carry-over from other donors' samples. CDR3 in DNA: TGTGCCAGCAGCTTAACGGGACAGGGACCTAACACTGAAGCTTTCTTT. This encodes CASSLTGQGPNTEAFF.